These 3 T cell receptor beta chains came from one sample sequenced in a study of cytomegalovirus exposure and HLA in healthy donors. The PCR had 60 Vbeta and 13 Jbeta primers. Sequenced by immunoSEQ multiplex PCR; TCRdb stores in-frame clones only, minus some. The sample carries 130,000 or so clones, approximately 91% recorded once. The sample taken for sequencing was PBMCs. These receptors originate from a woman aged 40 to 50 in good health and CMV-seronegative.

The genes are TRBV11-2 and TRBJ2-7; D may be TRBD1 (6 bases). This CDR3 region has 16 residues. Trimming shortened V by 4 bases and J by 3 bases, and 19 bases separated the two germline ends. Germline CDR1 reads SGHAT; CDR2 reads FQNNGV. The CDR3 is CASSSSAGTSFYEQYF. The DNA for the CDR3 is TGTGCCAGCAGCTCGTCCGCCGGGACATCATTCTACGAGCAGTACTTC.

J is TRBJ2-1 and V is TRBV28, with 7 bases matching TRBD2. Germline V gives CDR1 MDHEN, CDR2 SYDVKM. V shed 8 bases and J 7 bases; nucleotides not matched to a gene: 2. CDR3 length equals 11 residues. The CDR3 loop is CASLGGNEQFF. In DNA form, the CDR3 reads TGTGCCAGCCTCGGGGGGAATGAGCAGTTCTTC.

The chain employs TRBV5-4 and TRBJ2-1, with D unresolved. Looked up from germline, CDR1 is SGHNT and CDR2 is YYREEE (reference sequence). Trimming took off 4 bases at V and 3 bases at J, with 17 bases between the two ends. The CDR3 totals 16 residues. CDR3 in DNA: TGTGCCAGCAGCCCCTCCGCCGTAGTCCTCTACAATGAGCAGTTCTTC. It encodes CASSPSAVVLYNEQFF.